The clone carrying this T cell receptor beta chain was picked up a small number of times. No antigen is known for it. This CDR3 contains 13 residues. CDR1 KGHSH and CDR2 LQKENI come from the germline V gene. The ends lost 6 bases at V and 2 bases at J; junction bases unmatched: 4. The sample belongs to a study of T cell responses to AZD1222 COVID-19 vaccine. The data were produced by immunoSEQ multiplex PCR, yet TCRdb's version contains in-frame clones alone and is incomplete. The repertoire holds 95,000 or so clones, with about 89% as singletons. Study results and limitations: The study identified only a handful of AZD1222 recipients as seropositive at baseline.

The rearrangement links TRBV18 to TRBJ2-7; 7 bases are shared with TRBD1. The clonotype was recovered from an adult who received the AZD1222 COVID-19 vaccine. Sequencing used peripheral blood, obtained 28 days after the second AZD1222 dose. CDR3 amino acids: CASSMGQTYEQYF. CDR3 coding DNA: TGTGCCAGCTCGATGGGACAGACCTACGAGCAGTACTTC.